This T cell receptor (beta chain) was found in a study of OX40 agonist ivuxolimab in advanced cancers. TCRdb's copy holds only in-frame clones and misses some; the assay was immunoSEQ multiplex PCR. The sample holds about 110,000 clones, more than 85% seen once. The CDR3 is 13 residues long. V was pared by 5 bases and J by 1 base, with 6 bases between. Germline V lookup: CDR1 GTSNPN, CDR2 SVGIG (reference sequence). The receptor's source is an adult with an advanced solid tumor such as melanoma, head and neck, liver or kidney cancer. The chain employs TRBV30 and TRBJ2-6; the D is unclear. The input for sequencing was CD4+ or CD8+ T cells sorted from blood, taken in a trial of the OX40 agonist ivuxolimab. Here the CDR3 reads CAWVPSGANVLTF. The CDR3 DNA reads as TGTGCCTGGGTCCCTTCTGGGGCCAACGTCCTGACTTTC.